In this sample, the clone carrying this TCR beta chain turned up a few times. Its specificity is unknown. Generation of TCR cDNA used 5'RACE template switching (which added a universal primer site and UMIs). Using its own MiXCR run on the 5' RACE reads, TCRdb lists one record per CDR3 protein. The data hold a few hundred thousand distinct CDR3 sequences, with 8.5% to 10% observed a single time. Trimming stripped 1 base from V and 8 bases from J, with 7 bases between. The CDR3 runs 12 residues. Germline V gene lookup returns CDR1 SGHNT and CDR2 YYREEE (reference sequence). The sample originates from a study of T cells after yellow fever vaccination. Study-wide results and caveats: On re-exposure, the response was weaker but peaked faster, at day 5 versus 15. Boosting was followed by the reappearance of most primary-vaccination clones (about 97% CD4, about 88% CD8). Relatively few clonotypes were ones that appeared in both CD4 and CD8 compartments.

This specimen was PBMCs, taken on the day of the first yellow fever vaccination. This clonotype was obtained from a man between 18 and 35 years old who received the YFV17D yellow fever vaccine. V and J are TRBV5-4 and TRBJ2-1, with unresolved D. This chain's CDR3 is CASSLRLDEQFF. The CDR3 bases are TGTGCCAGCAGCTTGAGGTTGGATGAGCAGTTCTTC.